Sequencing of this TCR beta chain was carried out in a study of T cell repertoires in cytomegalovirus infection. Overall study context: The study used recently identified HLA-C-restricted and well-studied HLA-B-restricted CMV epitopes. Matching HLA type and CMV infection were both indicated by public TCR beta signatures.

The germline V and J ends were trimmed by 0 bases and 9 bases, with 12 bases remaining between them. This CDR3 contains 14 residues. Germline values: CDR1 MGHRA, CDR2 YSYEKL. This clonotype was detected a few times. The antigen is not known. TCRdb ran MiXCR on the reads and lists one entry per CDR3 protein. The sample has 900,000 to 950,000 distinct CDR3 sequences, around 31% seen once; the top ten hold around 15%. Findings and caveats of the study: Clonotype analysis showed dominance of the ex vivo response by HLA-C-restricted CMV-specific TCR beta clonotypes.

The rearrangement uses TRBV4-1 and TRBJ2-1, with D perhaps TRBD2 (6 bases). The input for sequencing was cultured CD8+ T cells from PBMCs, taken from culture after CMV antigen stimulation. This sequence was found in a human donor in good health (CMV status not recorded). Some clones in this sample may be carry-over from other donors' samples. The CDR3 DNA is TGCGCCAGCAGCCAAGATGTTGGAGGGATTGAGCAGTTCTTC. It specifies CASSQDVGGIEQFF.